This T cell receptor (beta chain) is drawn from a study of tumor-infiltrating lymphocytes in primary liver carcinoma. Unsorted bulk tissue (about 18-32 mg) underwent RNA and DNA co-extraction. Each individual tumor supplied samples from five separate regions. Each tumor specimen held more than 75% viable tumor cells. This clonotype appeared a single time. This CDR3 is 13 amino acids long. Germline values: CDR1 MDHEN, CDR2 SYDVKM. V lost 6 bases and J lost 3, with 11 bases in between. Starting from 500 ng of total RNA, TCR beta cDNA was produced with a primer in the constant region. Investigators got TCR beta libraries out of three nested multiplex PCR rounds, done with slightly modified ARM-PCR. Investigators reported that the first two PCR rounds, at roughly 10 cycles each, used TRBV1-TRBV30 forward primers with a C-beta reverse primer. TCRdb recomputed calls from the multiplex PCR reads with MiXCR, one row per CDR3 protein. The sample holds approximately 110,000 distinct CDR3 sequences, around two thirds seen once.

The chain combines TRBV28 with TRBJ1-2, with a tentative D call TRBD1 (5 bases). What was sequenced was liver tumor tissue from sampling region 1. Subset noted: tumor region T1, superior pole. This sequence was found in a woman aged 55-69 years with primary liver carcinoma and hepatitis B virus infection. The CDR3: CASSQGFDYGYTF. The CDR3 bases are TGTGCCAGCAGCCAGGGTTTTGACTATGGCTACACCTTC.